Listed here is a single TCR beta chain. Its antigen is not known. cDNA libraries for TCR beta contained unique molecular identifiers. The authors obtained approximately 460,000 cDNA molecules from approximately 0.91 to 9.4 million T cells. TCRdb redid the calling of the PCR reads with MiXCR, one entry per CDR3 protein. The sample contains roughly 700,000 distinct CDR3 sequences, roughly 29% of which appear only once. The entry originates in a study of post-analysis software for immune sequencing data. About the research overall: Disease trajectories encompassed relapsing-remitting, secondary progressive and progressive-relapsing multiple sclerosis.

V was trimmed by 4 bases and J by 8 bases, leaving 11 bases between them. The CDR3 extends over 12 amino acids. From germline, CDR1 is MNHEY and CDR2 SMNVEV (reference sequence). Study-wide results and limits: Strong co-clustering by F measure was evident for samples that had been prepared in the same batch. Versus controls, multiple sclerosis patients showed significantly lower diversity (normalized Chao1). In patients, TRBV5-6, TRBV5-1 and TRBV20-1 belonged to five TRBV segments found more frequently than in controls.

The gene calls are TRBV27 and TRBJ1-2; D not certain. The receptor was derived from a girl aged 10 to 17 with multiple sclerosis. Material: blood. The CDR3 DNA is TGTGCCAGCAGTTCGCTCCAGGAGGGCTACACCTTC. Its protein product is CASSSLQEGYTF.